Listed here are 2 T cell receptor beta chains from one sample, sequenced in a study of patients and donors after allogeneic stem cell transplantation. TCRdb ran MiXCR on the RT-PCR reads and lists one entry per CDR3 protein. This sample carries over 400,000 distinct CDR3 sequences, approximately 16% of them seen once, and the ten largest clones take less than 8.5%. Sequenced material: blood, either unsorted or a sorted T cell fraction (not recorded which). The receptors were gathered from a human donor who was either an allogeneic HSCT recipient or a stem cell or donor lymphocyte infusion donor (not recorded which). It is not recorded whose cells these are; they may come from a transplant donor.

This clonotype showed up just a few times. The rearrangement links TRBV28 to TRBJ2-5, with 9 bases matching TRBD2. The CDR3 is 14 residues long. V dropped 3 bases and J dropped 6; count of bases not matched to a gene: 5. Germline loops: CDR1 MDHEN, CDR2 SYDVKM. CDR3 nucleotides: TGTGCCAGCAGTTTCGGGCGGGAGGGGAAGACCCAGTACTTC. Amino acids: CASSFGREGKTQYF. The whole variable domain, remainder taken from reference TRBV28 and TRBJ2-5, is DVKVTQSSRYLVKRTGEKVFLECVQDMDHENMFWYRQDPGLGLRLIYFSYDVKMKEKGDIPEGYSVSREKKERFSLILESASTNQTSMYLCASSFGREGKTQYFGPGTRLLVL.

Ten or more counts support this clonotype. J is TRBJ2-5 and V is TRBV5-1; D is ambiguous. Trimming cost V 0 bases and J 2 bases, with 2 bases left between them. This CDR3 spans 12 amino acids. CDR1 SGHRS and CDR2 YFSETQ come from the germline V gene. DNA for the CDR3: TGCGCCAGCAGCTTGGCTCAAGAGACCCAGTACTTC. Residues: CASSLAQETQYF.